Described below is a single T cell receptor beta chain sequence and its context. The antigen is not known. At one boundary the junction diverges from the germline segment, which might be a read error. The data are from a study of cytomegalovirus exposure and HLA in healthy donors. Notes on the study in general: Another analysis was done later, and it associated more than 15,000 TCR beta sequences with HLA alleles at 0.05 false discovery rate. When the data were analyzed later, several of the most significant clusters appeared to be linked to common viral pathogens.

Primers for the PCR totalled 60 Vbeta and 13 Jbeta. Original analysis: Later, 65 million to 90 million unique TCR beta chains were counted in an analysis, and around 11 million of them were shared. TCRdb keeps only in-frame clones here, not all; method: immunoSEQ multiplex PCR. V and J calls plus clone size are reproduced from that table; the DNA served to infer D and trimming. The table has around 190,000 clones, 81% seen once. There are 15 residues in the CDR3. The V gene's germline CDR1 is MNHEY and CDR2 SVGAGI. This receptor was taken from a man aged 35 to 55 in good health and CMV-seropositive. Sequenced input: PBMCs. The chain has TRBV6-5 and TRBJ2-7, with 9 nucleotides matching TRBD1. CDR3 in amino acids: CASSNSGTGRYEQYF. CDR3 DNA: TGTGCCAGCAGTAACTCCGGGACAGGGCGATACGAGCAGTACTTC.